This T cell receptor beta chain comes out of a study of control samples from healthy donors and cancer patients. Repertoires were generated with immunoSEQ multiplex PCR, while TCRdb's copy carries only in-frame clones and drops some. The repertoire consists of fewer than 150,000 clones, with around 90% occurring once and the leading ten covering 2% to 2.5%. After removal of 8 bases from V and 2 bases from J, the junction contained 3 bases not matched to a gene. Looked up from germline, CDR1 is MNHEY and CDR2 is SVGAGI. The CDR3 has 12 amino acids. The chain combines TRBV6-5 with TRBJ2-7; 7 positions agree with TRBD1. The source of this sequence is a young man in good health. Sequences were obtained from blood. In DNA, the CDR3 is TGTGCCAGCCGGGACAGCGCCTACGAGCAGTACTTC. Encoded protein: CASRDSAYEQYF.